This record concerns one TCR beta chain sequence. The CDR3 has 19 amino acids. Trimming cost V 2 bases and J 5 bases; bases outside gene matches: 20. Germline CDR1 and CDR2: LGHDT and YNNKEL (reference sequence). The data were taken from a study of blood T cell repertoires in COVID-19. Libraries were prepared by immunoSEQ multiplex PCR; TCRdb keeps only in-frame clonotypes and omits some of them. The sample holds fewer than 250,000 clones, about nine tenths seen once. The chain employs TRBV3-1 (or the pseudogene TRBV3-2) and TRBJ2-5, with 7 bases lining up with TRBD2. Source material: peripheral blood. The clonotype originates from a woman in her fifties or sixties with acute or convalescent COVID-19. As DNA, the CDR3 is TGTGCCAGCAGCCAAAATCCTGCGGTGAGCGGGGCTATTGGGGAGACCCAGTACTTC. Its translation: CASSQNPAVSGAIGETQYF.